This entry lists 24 T cell receptor beta chains sequenced from one sample in a study of T cell changes during pregnancy in multiple sclerosis. Generated by immunoSEQ multiplex PCR, the TCRdb table keeps only in-frame clones and is missing some. The sample holds about 15,000 clones, approximately 86% seen once. This specimen was CD8+ T cells from peripheral blood mononuclear cells, taken in the first trimester of pregnancy. All receptors derive from a female donor with multiple sclerosis, enrolled in a pregnancy study.

V and J are TRBV11-2 and TRBJ2-2, with TRBD2 as a possible D gene (5 bases). Between the trimmed V and J ends, which lost 3 bases and 1 base, there was a span of 18 bases. The CDR3 contains 18 residues. The germline CDR1 and CDR2 sequences are SGHAT and FQNNGV. The CDR3 region is CASSFTPDVRGNTGELFF. The CDR3 nucleotides read TGTGCCAGCAGCTTCACACCAGACGTACGGGGGAACACCGGGGAGCTGTTTTTT.

CDR3 sequence: CASIGPLTNRDRGLQETQYF. Written as DNA, the CDR3 is TGTGCCAGCATTGGCCCGCTTACCAACCGGGACAGGGGGCTCCAAGAGACCCAGTACTTC. The V call is TRBV2, the J call TRBJ2-5; TRBD1 matches at 12 bases. CDR3 size: 20 residues. Germline CDR1 reads SNHLY; CDR2 reads FYNNEI. After removal of 7 bases from V and 1 base from J, the junction contained 19 bases not matched to a gene.

This clone has more than one count but fewer than ten. This chain links TRBV28 with TRBJ1-1; the D is unclear. Trimming pared 8 bases from V and 7 bases from J, leaving 20 bases between. Germline CDR1 reads MDHEN; CDR2 reads SYDVKM. There are 14 residues in the CDR3. The CDR3 here is CASASGRVTGEAFF. In DNA form, the CDR3 reads TGTGCCAGCGCCTCGGGGAGGGTGACCGGTGAAGCTTTCTTT. The entire variable domain, with the rest obtained from reference TRBV28 and TRBJ1-1, is as follows: DVKVTQSSRYLVKRTGEKVFLECVQDMDHENMFWYRQDPGLGLRLIYFSYDVKMKEKGDIPEGYSVSREKKERFSLILESASTNQTSMYLCASASGRVTGEAFFGQGTRLTVV.

The rearrangement uses TRBV19 and TRBJ2-5, with 8 bases matching TRBD2. V shed 5 bases and J 0 bases; nucleotides not matched to a gene: 2. The CDR3 has 14 amino acids. Germline CDR1 and CDR2: LNHDA and SQIVND (reference sequence). The DNA of the CDR3 is TGTGCCAGTAGTGCTAGCGGGTACCAAGAGACCCAGTACTTC. It codes for CASSASGYQETQYF.

The chain joins TRBV7-9 to TRBJ2-5; 11 positions match TRBD1. The ends lost 4 bases at V and 5 bases at J; junction bases unmatched: 18. Germline CDR1 is SEHNR and CDR2 is FQNEAQ (reference sequence). The CDR3 contains 19 residues. CDR3 region: CASSSRQESRDRGGETQYF. The DNA for the CDR3 is TGTGCCAGCAGCTCCAGGCAAGAGTCCCGGGACAGGGGGGGCGAGACCCAGTACTTC.

V usage is TRBV9 and J usage is TRBJ1-1, with a tentative D call TRBD1 (6 bases). The CDR3 has 16 amino acids. The germline V and J ends were trimmed by 0 bases and 2 bases, with 14 bases remaining between them. CDR1 is SGDLS and CDR2 is YYNGEE in the germline V gene. The CDR3 DNA follows: TGTGCCAGCAGCGTAGTCCTCCTGACAGGAAACACTGAAGCTTTCTTT. Translation gives CASSVVLLTGNTEAFF.

Here the CDR3 DNA reads TGTGCCAGCAGTCCTGGACAAACCCCTTACGAGCAGTACTTC. Protein sequence: CASSPGQTPYEQYF. The genes are TRBV6-5 and TRBJ2-7, with a tentative D call TRBD1 (5 bases). CDR1 is MNHEY and CDR2 is SVGAGI in the germline V gene. The CDR3 sequence is 14 residues long. Trimming shortened V by 5 bases and J by 4 bases, and 15 bases separated the two germline ends.

This clone was counted a single time. The chain couples TRBV13 to TRBJ2-3; maybe TRBD2 (6 bases). The CDR3 has 14 amino acids. Deletions cut 4 bases from V and 2 bases from J, with 10 bases between. Germline V CDR1 and CDR2: PRHDT, FYEKMQ (reference sequence). The CDR3 protein is CASSSRGATDTQYF. The CDR3 nucleotides are TGTGCCAGCAGCTCACGCGGGGCCACAGATACGCAGTATTTT. The full variable domain, its missing parts supplied by reference TRBV13 and TRBJ2-3, is AAGVIQSPRHLIKEKRETATLKCYPIPRHDTVYWYQQGPGQDPQFLISFYEKMQSDKGSIPDRFSAQQFSDYHSELNMSSLELGDSALYFCASSSRGATDTQYFGPGTRLTVL.

This sequence joins TRBV2 and TRBJ2-7; D perhaps matches TRBD2 (5 bases). The germline CDR1 and CDR2 sequences are SNHLY and FYNNEI. V lost 7 bases, J lost 4 bases, and 17 bases lay in between. This CDR3 region has 14 residues. The CDR3 coding sequence is TGTGCCAGCAACCCCCCCGGAGGTGGGTACGAGCAGTACTTC. This encodes CASNPPGGGYEQYF.

The rearrangement links TRBV7-9 to TRBJ1-1; D is perhaps TRBD1 (5 bases). Germline loops: CDR1 SEHNR, CDR2 FQNEAQ (reference sequence). Trimming removed 7 bases from V and 5 bases from J, with 23 bases in between. This CDR3 is built from 16 residues. CDR3 residues: CASTLSTSSRGTEAFF. In DNA form, the CDR3 reads TGTGCCAGCACCCTTTCAACTTCCTCAAGGGGAACTGAAGCTTTCTTT.

The rearrangement joins TRBV28 to TRBJ1-6; TRBD1 might be the D (5 bases). Trimming stripped 6 bases from V and 9 bases from J, with 15 bases between. Germline CDR1 and CDR2: MDHEN and SYDVKM. The CDR3 has 14 residues. CDR3 coding DNA: TGTGCCAGCAGCTCCGGGACGGGGGGTTCACCCCTCCACTTT. This codes for CASSSGTGGSPLHF. Combining the CDR3 with reference TRBV28 and TRBJ1-6 gives the whole variable domain DVKVTQSSRYLVKRTGEKVFLECVQDMDHENMFWYRQDPGLGLRLIYFSYDVKMKEKGDIPEGYSVSREKKERFSLILESASTNQTSMYLCASSSGTGGSPLHFGNGTRLTVT.

The chain links TRBV25-1 to TRBJ2-1; 7 bases map to TRBD2. The CDR3 contains 13 residues. Germline CDR1 reads MGHDK; CDR2 reads SYGVNS. V was clipped by 4 bases and J by 3 bases; unmatched bases: 0. The CDR3 DNA reads TGTGCCAGCAGTGGGGACTACTACAATGAGCAGTTCTTC. The encoded protein is CASSGDYYNEQFF.

The chain links TRBV29-1 to TRBJ2-7; tentatively, D is TRBD2 (5 bases). The CDR3 loop spans 13 amino acids. V shed 3 bases and J shed 0 bases, with 9 bases lying between them. The germline gives CDR1 SQVTM, CDR2 ANQGSEA. The CDR3 sequence is CSVDYGNSYEQYF. The CDR3 DNA sequence: TGCAGCGTTGATTACGGGAACTCCTACGAGCAGTACTTC.

This chain joins TRBV18 and TRBJ2-1; 7 nucleotides match TRBD1. The germline gives CDR1 KGHSH, CDR2 LQKENI. The CDR3 length is 11 residues. Unmatched junction bases numbered 5, after V lost 3 bases and J lost 15 bases. CDR3 bases: TGTGCCAGCTCACCCGGACAGGAAGTGTTCTTC. It is translated as CASSPGQEVFF.

The chain links TRBV6-6 to TRBJ1-4, with 7 bases lining up with TRBD1. The junction had 12 bases not matched to a gene; V was cut back by 0 bases and J by 11 bases. The CDR3 has 16 amino acids. Germline V CDR1 and CDR2: MNHNY, SVGAGI (reference sequence). CDR3 coding DNA: TGTGCCAGCAGTTACTCGGGACAGACAAAAACCGAGAAACTGTTTTTT. Its translation: CASSYSGQTKTEKLFF.

The genes are TRBV7-3 and TRBJ2-7, with 9 bases fitting TRBD1. The CDR3 is 13 amino acids. CDR1 and CDR2 (germline): SGHTA, FQGTGA. Unmatched junction bases numbered 2, after V lost 7 bases and J lost 1 base. This CDR3 reads CASTGTGSYEQYF. The CDR3 region has the DNA TGTGCCAGCACTGGGACAGGGTCCTACGAGCAGTACTTC.

The chain recombines TRBV27 with TRBJ1-1; 11 nucleotides align to TRBD1. Trimming removed 6 bases from V and 5 bases from J; junction bases left unmatched: 11. This CDR3 contains 16 residues. Germline CDR1 reads MNHEY; CDR2 reads SMNVEV (reference sequence). The CDR3 loop reads CASRSLRTGGRTEAFF. The CDR3 region has the DNA TGTGCCAGCAGATCCCTTCGGACAGGGGGCAGAACTGAAGCTTTCTTT.

The rearrangement joins TRBV7-9 to TRBJ2-7; D perhaps matches TRBD1 (5 bases). Per germline, CDR1 SEHNR and CDR2 FQNEAQ (reference sequence). The CDR3 runs 15 residues. V was trimmed by 4 bases and J by 1 base, leaving 14 bases between them. The CDR3 is CASSSRPGISYEQYF. DNA of the CDR3: TGTGCCAGCAGCTCGCGCCCAGGGATTTCCTACGAGCAGTACTTC.

The genes are TRBV6-4 and TRBJ2-2, with 7 nucleotides matching TRBD2. Per the germline V gene, CDR1 is MRHNA and CDR2 is SNTAGT. Trimming removed 3 bases from V and 1 base from J; junction bases left unmatched: 2. The length of the CDR3 is 15 residues. Here the CDR3 reads CASSEGGRNTGELFF. CDR3 DNA sequence: TGTGCCAGCAGTGAAGGCGGGAGGAACACCGGGGAGCTGTTTTTT.

The rearrangement links TRBV5-1 to TRBJ1-1; TRBD1 might be the D (6 bases). Germline values: CDR1 SGHRS, CDR2 YFSETQ. This CDR3 has 13 residues. V was cut by 5 bases and J by 11 bases, with 19 bases left in between. Here the CDR3 DNA reads TGCGCCAGCAGGGAAACAGGGCCGGCTGGGGCTTTCTTT. It yields the protein CASRETGPAGAFF. The whole variable domain, filled in from reference TRBV5-1 and TRBJ1-1, reads KAGVTQTPRYLIKTRGQQVTLSCSPISGHRSVSWYQQTPGQGLQFLFEYFSETQRNKGNFPGRFSGRQFSNSRSEMNVSTLELGDSALYLCASRETGPAGAFFGQGTRLTVV.

This sequence joins TRBV2 and TRBJ2-7, with a possible D match to TRBD2 (6 bases). The germline CDR1 and CDR2 sequences are SNHLY and FYNNEI. Trimming took 11 bases from V and 6 from J, leaving 20 bases between them. CDR3 length equals 13 residues. The CDR3 nucleotides are TGTGCCTGCGGGGTCGGCGCCGAAAGCGAGCAGTACTTC. Protein: CACGVGAESEQYF.

The CDR3 protein is CASSPRQGGNTEAFF. CDR3 nucleotides: TGTGCCAGCAGCCCAAGACAGGGTGGAAACACTGAAGCTTTCTTT. The chain couples TRBV4-2 to TRBJ1-1, with 7 nucleotides matching TRBD1. The ends lost 4 bases at V and 2 bases at J; junction bases unmatched: 7. CDR3 length: 15 amino acids. Germline CDR1 and CDR2: LGHNA and YNFKEQ.

This sequence joins TRBV5-5 and TRBJ2-5; 12 positions agree with TRBD1. The junction had 9 bases not matched to a gene; V was cut back by 3 bases and J by 6 bases. The germline V gene has CDR1 SGHKS and CDR2 YYEKEE (reference sequence). The CDR3 is made up of 16 amino acids. CDR3 loop: CASSSPGQGARQTQYF. In nucleotides, the CDR3 is TGTGCCAGCAGCTCTCCGGGACAGGGGGCGAGGCAGACCCAGTACTTC.

The genes are TRBV19 and TRBJ1-1, with a possible D match to TRBD1 (6 bases). CDR3 length: 13 residues. Germline assignment: CDR1 LNHDA and CDR2 SQIVND (reference sequence). The V end was cut by 4 bases, the J end by 5 bases, with 11 bases between. The CDR3 DNA sequence: TGTGCCAGTAGTAGGGGGCGAGGGACTGAAGCTTTCTTT. Amino acid sequence: CASSRGRGTEAFF.